The TCR beta chain under discussion was sequenced for a study of blood T cell repertoires in COVID-19. Study details: The origin of the acute and convalescent COVID-19 samples was the United States, Italy and Spain. Nucleic acid was either cDNA or gDNA, and it came from T cells, B-cell-depleted T cells, or PBMCs.

With regard to this clone: Other nucleotide sequences in the sample specify the same CDR3.

CDR1 is MRHNA and CDR2 is SNTAGT in the germline V gene. The CDR3 runs 13 residues. Trimming took 9 bases from V and 4 from J, leaving 15 bases between them. Authors' methods: Reference gene primer amplification gave nucleated cell count estimates. Profiling relied on immunoSEQ multiplex PCR, and the TCRdb table lists in-frame clones only, not all of them. That table supplies the V and J calls and clone size; D and trimming were determined from the DNA. The profile shows just over 650,000 clones, approximately 90% of them singletons. The J gene is TRBJ1-2, the V gene TRBV6-4; TRBD1 is a possible D gene (5 bases). This clonotype was sampled from a woman between 18 and 30 years old with acute or convalescent COVID-19. The specimen sequenced was peripheral blood. The CDR3 is CASSVGQGYGYTF. CDR3 in DNA: TGTGCCAGTTCGGTGGGGCAGGGCTATGGCTACACCTTC.